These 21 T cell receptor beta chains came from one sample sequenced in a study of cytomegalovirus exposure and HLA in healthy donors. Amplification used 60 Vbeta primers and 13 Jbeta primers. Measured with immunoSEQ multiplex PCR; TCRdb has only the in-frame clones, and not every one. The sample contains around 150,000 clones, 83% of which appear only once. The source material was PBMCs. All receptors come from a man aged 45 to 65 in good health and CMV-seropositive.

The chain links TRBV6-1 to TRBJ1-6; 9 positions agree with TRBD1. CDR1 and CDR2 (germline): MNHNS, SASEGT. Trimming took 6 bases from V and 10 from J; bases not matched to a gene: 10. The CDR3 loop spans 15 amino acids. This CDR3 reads CASRPLTGGSSPLHF. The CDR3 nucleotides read TGTGCCAGCAGACCTTTAACAGGGGGCAGCTCACCCCTCCACTTT.

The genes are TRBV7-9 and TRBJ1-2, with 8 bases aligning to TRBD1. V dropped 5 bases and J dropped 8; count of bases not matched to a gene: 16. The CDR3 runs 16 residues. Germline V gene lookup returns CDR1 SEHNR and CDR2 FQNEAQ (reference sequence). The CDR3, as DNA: TGTGCCAGCAGCATCTCAGGGGGCCGGAGTTCGGGGGGCTACACCTTC. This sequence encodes CASSISGGRSSGGYTF.

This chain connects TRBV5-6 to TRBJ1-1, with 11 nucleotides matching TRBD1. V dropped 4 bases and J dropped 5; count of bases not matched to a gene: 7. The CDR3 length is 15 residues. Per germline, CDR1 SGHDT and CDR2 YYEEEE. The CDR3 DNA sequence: TGTGCCAGCAGCCTAAGGACAGGGGGCTTTACTGAAGCTTTCTTT. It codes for CASSLRTGGFTEAFF.

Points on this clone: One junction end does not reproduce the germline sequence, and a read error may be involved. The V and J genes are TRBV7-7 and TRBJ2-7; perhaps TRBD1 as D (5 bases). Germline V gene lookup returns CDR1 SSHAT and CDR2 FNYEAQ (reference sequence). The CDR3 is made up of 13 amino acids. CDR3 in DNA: TGTGCTAGCAGCCCAGGACAAAACTACGAGCAGTACTTC. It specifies CASSPGQNYEQYF.

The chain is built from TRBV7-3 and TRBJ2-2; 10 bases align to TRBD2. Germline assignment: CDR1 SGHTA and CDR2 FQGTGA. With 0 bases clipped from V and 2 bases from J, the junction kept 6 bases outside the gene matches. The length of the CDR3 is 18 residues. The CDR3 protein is CASSLTPLAGENTGELFF. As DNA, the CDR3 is TGTGCCAGCAGCTTAACCCCCCTAGCGGGGGAAAACACCGGGGAGCTGTTTTTT.

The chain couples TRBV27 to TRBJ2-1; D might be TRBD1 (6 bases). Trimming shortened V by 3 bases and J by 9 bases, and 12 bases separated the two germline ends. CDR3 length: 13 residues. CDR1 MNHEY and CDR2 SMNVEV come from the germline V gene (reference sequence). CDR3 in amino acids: CASSFEGVTEQFF. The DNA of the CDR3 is TGTGCCAGCAGTTTTGAGGGGGTCACTGAGCAGTTCTTC.

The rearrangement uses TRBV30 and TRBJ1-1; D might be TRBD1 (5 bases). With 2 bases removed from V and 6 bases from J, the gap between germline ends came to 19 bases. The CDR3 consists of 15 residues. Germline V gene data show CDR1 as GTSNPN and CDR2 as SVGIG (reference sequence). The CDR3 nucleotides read TGTGCCTGGAGTTACATCACCCCTCCGGGGGCTGAAGCTTTCTTT. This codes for CAWSYITPPGAEAFF.

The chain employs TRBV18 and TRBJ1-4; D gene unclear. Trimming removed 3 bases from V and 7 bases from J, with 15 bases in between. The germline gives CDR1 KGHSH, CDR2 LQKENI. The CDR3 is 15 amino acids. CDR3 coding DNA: TGTGCCAGCTCACCTTCCCGTCAGTTAGCTGAAAAACTGTTTTTT. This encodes CASSPSRQLAEKLFF.

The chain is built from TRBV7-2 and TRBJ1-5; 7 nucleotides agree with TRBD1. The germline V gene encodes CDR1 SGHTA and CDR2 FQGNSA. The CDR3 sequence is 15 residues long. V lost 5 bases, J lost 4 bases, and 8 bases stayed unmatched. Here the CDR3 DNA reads TGTGCCAGCAGCCCCCAGGGACAGACTAATCAGCCCCAGCATTTT. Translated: CASSPQGQTNQPQHF.

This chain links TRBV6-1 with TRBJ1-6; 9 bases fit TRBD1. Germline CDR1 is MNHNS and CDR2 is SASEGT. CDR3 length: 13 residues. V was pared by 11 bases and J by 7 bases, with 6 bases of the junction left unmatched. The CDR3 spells CAATGTGNSPLHF. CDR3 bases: TGTGCCGCCACCGGGACAGGGAATTCACCCCTCCACTTT.

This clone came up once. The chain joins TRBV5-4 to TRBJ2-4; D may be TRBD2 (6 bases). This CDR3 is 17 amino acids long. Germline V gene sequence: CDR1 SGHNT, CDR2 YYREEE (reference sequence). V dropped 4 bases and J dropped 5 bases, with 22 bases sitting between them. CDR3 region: CASSVGVGGLRENIQYF. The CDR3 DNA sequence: TGTGCCAGCAGCGTGGGGGTCGGGGGATTGAGGGAAAACATTCAGTACTTC. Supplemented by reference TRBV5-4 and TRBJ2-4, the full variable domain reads ETGVTQSPTHLIKTRGQQVTLRCSSQSGHNTVSWYQQALGQGPQFIFQYYREEENGRGNFPPRFSGLQFPNYSSELNVNALELDDSALYLCASSVGVGGLRENIQYFGAGTRLSVL.

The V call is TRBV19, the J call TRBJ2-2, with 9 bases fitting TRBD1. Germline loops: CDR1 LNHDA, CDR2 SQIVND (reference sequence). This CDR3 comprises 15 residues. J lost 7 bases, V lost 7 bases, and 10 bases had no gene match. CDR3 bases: TGTGCCAGTACTTCCGGGACAGGGTTGGGCGGGGAGCTGTTTTTT. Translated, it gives CASTSGTGLGGELFF.

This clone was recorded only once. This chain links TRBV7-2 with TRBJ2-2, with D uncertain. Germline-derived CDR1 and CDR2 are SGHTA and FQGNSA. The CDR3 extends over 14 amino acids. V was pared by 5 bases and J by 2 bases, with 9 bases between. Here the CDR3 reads CASSEQPNTGELFF. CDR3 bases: TGTGCCAGCAGCGAACAGCCAAACACCGGGGAGCTGTTTTTT.

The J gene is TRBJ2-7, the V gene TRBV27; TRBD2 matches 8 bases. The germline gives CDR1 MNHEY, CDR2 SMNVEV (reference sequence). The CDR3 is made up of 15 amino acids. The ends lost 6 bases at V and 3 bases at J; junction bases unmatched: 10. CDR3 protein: CASRPSAGVIYEQYF. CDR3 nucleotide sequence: TGTGCCAGCAGGCCCTCAGCGGGAGTAATCTACGAGCAGTACTTC.

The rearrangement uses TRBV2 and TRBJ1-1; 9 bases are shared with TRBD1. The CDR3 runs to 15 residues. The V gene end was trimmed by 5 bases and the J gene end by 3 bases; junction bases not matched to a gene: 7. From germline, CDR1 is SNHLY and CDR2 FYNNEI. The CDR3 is CASSYRGRGDTEAFF. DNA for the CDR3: TGTGCCAGCAGTTACAGGGGGCGCGGGGACACTGAAGCTTTCTTT.

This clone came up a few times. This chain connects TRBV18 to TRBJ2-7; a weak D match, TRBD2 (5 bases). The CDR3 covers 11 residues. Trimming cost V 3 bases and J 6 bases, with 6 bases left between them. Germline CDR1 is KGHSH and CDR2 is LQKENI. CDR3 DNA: TGTGCCAGCTCACCTGGACTCGAGCAGTACTTC. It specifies CASSPGLEQYF. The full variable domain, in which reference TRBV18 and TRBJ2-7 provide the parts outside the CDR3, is NAGVMQNPRHLVRRRGQEARLRCSPMKGHSHVYWYRQLPEEGLKFMVYLQKENIIDESGMPKERFSAEFPKEGPSILRIQQVVRGDSAAYFCASSPGLEQYFGPGTRLTVT.

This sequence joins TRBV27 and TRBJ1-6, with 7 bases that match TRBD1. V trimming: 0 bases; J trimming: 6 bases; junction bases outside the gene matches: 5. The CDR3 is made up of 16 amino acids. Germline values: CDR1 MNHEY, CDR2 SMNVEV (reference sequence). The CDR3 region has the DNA TGTGCCAGCAGTTTATCTGGGGACAGAATTAATTCACCCCTCCACTTT. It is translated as CASSLSGDRINSPLHF.

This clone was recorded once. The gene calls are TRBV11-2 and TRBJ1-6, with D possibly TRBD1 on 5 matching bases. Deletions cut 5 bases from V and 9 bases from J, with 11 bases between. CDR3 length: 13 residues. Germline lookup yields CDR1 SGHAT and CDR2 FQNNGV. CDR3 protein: CASSPRRGSPLHF. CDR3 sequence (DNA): TGTGCCAGCAGCCCCAGGAGGGGTTCACCCCTCCACTTT.

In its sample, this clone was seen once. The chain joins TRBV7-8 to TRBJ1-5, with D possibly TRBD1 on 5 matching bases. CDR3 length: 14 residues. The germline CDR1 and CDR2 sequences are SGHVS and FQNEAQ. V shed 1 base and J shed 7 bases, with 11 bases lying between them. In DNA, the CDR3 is TGTGCCAGCAGCTTAGATCGGGGGATCCAGCCCCAGCATTTT. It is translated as CASSLDRGIQPQHF.

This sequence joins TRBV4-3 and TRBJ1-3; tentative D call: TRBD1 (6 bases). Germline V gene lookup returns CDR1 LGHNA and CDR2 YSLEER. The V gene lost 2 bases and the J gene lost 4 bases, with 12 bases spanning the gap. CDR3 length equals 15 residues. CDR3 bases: TGCGCCAGCAGCCAAACACAGGGAATCGGAAACACCATATATTTT. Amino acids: CASSQTQGIGNTIYF.

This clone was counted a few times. The CDR3 loop reads CASSVDRGKLFF. The CDR3 region has the DNA TGTGCCAGCAGTGTGGACAGGGGAAAACTGTTTTTT. The rearrangement joins TRBV2 to TRBJ1-4, with 9 bases aligning to TRBD1. CDR1 and CDR2 from the germline V gene are SNHLY and FYNNEI. The ends lost 4 bases at V and 10 bases at J; junction bases unmatched: 1. This CDR3 spans 12 amino acids.